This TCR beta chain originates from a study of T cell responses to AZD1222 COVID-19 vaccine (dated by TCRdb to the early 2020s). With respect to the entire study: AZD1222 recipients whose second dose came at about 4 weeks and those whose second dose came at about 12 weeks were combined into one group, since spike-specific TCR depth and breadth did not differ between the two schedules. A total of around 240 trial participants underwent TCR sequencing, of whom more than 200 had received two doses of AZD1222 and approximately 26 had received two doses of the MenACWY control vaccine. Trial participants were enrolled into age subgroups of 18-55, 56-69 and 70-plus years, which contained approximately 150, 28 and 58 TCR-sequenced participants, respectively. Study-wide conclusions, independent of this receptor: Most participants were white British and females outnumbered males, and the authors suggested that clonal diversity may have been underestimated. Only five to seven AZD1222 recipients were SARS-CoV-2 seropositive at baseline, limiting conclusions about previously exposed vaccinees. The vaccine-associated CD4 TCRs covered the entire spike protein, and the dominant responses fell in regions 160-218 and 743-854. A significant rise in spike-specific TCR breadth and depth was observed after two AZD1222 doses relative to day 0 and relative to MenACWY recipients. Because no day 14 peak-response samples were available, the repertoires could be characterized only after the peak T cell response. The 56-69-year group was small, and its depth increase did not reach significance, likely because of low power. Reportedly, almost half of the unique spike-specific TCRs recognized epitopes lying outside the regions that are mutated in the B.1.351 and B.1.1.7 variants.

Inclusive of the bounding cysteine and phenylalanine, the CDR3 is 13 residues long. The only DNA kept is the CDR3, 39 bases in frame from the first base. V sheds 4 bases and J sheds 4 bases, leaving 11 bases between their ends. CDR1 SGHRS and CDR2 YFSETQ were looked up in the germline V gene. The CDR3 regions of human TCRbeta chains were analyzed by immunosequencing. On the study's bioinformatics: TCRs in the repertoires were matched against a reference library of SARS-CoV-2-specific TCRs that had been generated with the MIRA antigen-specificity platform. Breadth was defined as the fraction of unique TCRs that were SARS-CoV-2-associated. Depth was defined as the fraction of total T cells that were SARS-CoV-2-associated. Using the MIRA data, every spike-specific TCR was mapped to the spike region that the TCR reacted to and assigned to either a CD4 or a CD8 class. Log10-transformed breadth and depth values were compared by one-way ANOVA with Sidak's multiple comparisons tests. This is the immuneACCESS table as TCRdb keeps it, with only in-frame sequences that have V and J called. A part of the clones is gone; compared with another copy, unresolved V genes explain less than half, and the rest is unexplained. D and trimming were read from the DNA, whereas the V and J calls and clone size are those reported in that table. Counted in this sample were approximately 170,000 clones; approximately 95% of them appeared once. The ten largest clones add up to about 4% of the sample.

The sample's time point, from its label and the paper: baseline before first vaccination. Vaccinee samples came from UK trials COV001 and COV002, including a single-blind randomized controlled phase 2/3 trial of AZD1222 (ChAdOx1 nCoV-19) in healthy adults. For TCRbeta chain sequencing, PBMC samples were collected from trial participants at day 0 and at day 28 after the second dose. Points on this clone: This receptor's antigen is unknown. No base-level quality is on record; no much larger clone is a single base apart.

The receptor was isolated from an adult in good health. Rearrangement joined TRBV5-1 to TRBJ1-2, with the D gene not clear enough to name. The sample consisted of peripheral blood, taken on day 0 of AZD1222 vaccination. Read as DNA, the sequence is TGCGCCAGCAGCGTGGACGTACCCTATGGCTACACCTTC. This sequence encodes CASSVDVPYGYTF.